This T cell receptor beta chain emerged from a study of T cell clonotyping in hematopoietic cell transplantation. Points on this clone: Its antigen is unidentified.

Study-level findings and limits: Pathologically expanded recipient clonotypes increased progressively from day 30 to day 180 as diversity fell. Broader posttransplant TCR repertoire diversity was predicted by graft donor and pretransplant recipient Inverse Simpson Index values. No sorting was done, leaving CD4 and CD8 contributions mixed. Few recipient clonotypes overlapped donors; over 95% were de novo at given depth.

Measured with immunoSEQ multiplex PCR; TCRdb has only the in-frame clones, and not every one. The sample comprises roughly 40,000 clones, around 96% of which are singletons, and almost 0.95% rests with the top ten. Sequencing was carried out using peripheral blood mononuclear cells. This clonotype was sampled from a man aged 25 to 40 in good health. Some clones in this sample may be carry-over from other donors' samples.

The CDR3 nucleotides read TGTGCCAGCAGCAACAGACAGGTCCAAGAGACCCAGTACTTC. As protein: CASSNRQVQETQYF. The chain uses TRBV11-2 and TRBJ2-5, with a weak D call TRBD1 (6 bases). The germline V gene encodes CDR1 SGHAT and CDR2 FQNNGV. The CDR3 extends over 14 amino acids. V was trimmed by 5 bases and J by 1 base, leaving 11 bases between them.